Listed below are T cell receptor beta chains from one sample, sequenced in a study of T cell repertoires in cytomegalovirus infection. Each CDR3 protein gets one entry after TCRdb re-called the reads with MiXCR. Of hundreds of thousands of distinct CDR3 sequences in the sample, roughly 33% were seen once. These TCRs' antigens remain unknown. Sequenced here: cultured PBMCs, sampled from culture after CMV antigen stimulation. These receptors all stem from a human donor in good health (CMV status not recorded). Some clones in this sample may be carry-over from other donors' samples. Each CDR3 is given with its conserved first and last residue. D genes are given only for firm matches. Clone size is given for some rows only: seen once, a few or many times, or a class if the clone is expanded.

v_call,j_call,d_call,clone_size,cdr3_aa,cdr3_nt
TRBV7-2,TRBJ2-1,-,many,CASSLAGGEYNEQFF,TGTGCCAGCAGCTTAGCCGGCGGGGAGTACAATGAGCAGTTCTTC
TRBV7-8,TRBJ2-4,TRBD2,many,CASSLSASGLAKNIQYF,TGTGCCAGCAGCCTTAGCGCTAGCGGGCTAGCCAAAAACATTCAGTACTTC
TRBV12-3/TRBV12-4,TRBJ1-4,-,few,CASSLIVWGTTNEKLFF,TGTGCCAGCAGTTTAATCGTGTGGGGGACAACTAATGAAAAACTGTTTTTT
TRBV7-2,TRBJ1-1,TRBD1,-,CASSRGQGKMNTEAFF,TGTGCCAGCAGCCGGGGACAGGGTAAGATGAACACTGAAGCTTTCTTT
TRBV20-1,TRBJ2-7,TRBD1,-,CSAAGQGERYEQYF,TGCAGTGCTGCCGGACAGGGCGAACGCTACGAGCAGTACTTC
TRBV10-3,TRBJ2-3,TRBD2,-,CASSKGTSGLEGDTQYF,TGTGCCTCTTCGAAGGGGACTAGCGGGCTGGAGGGAGATACGCAGTATTTT
TRBV2,TRBJ2-7,TRBD1,-,CASSRGTGPPYEQYF,TGTGCCAGCTCCCGAGGGACAGGGCCCCCCTACGAGCAGTACTTC
TRBV20-1,TRBJ2-3,TRBD1,-,CSASRTGVADTQYF,TGCAGTGCTAGTCGCACAGGGGTGGCCGATACGCAGTATTTT
TRBV11-2,TRBJ2-3,-,many,CASSLDHTDTQYF,TGTGCCAGCAGCTTAGATCACACAGATACGCAGTATTTT
TRBV11-3,TRBJ2-1,-,-,CASSLHGEQFF,TGTGCCAGCAGCCTCCATGGTGAGCAGTTCTTC
TRBV7-2,TRBJ2-7,-,-,CASSPMVGAPSEQYF,TGTGCCAGCAGCCCCATGGTCGGGGCCCCAAGCGAGCAGTACTTC
TRBV7-2,TRBJ1-5,-,few,CASSFKFSNQPQHF,TGTGCCAGCAGCTTTAAGTTTAGCAATCAGCCCCAGCATTTT
TRBV19,TRBJ1-5,TRBD1,-,CASRSGQGVNQPQHF,TGTGCCAGTAGATCGGGCCAGGGGGTAAATCAGCCCCAGCATTTT
TRBV20-1,TRBJ1-5,TRBD1,-,CSARLRDRGLNQPQHF,TGCAGTGCTAGGTTGAGGGACAGGGGGCTCAATCAGCCCCAGCATTTT
TRBV7-2,TRBJ2-2,TRBD1,many,CASSLGQGTGELFF,TGTGCCAGCAGCTTAGGACAGGGTACCGGGGAGCTGTTTTTT
TRBV27,TRBJ2-1,TRBD2,-,CASSLVAGGLPYNEQFF,TGTGCCAGCAGTTTGGTAGCGGGGGGCCTGCCTTACAATGAGCAGTTCTTC
TRBV4-1,TRBJ1-2,TRBD1,-,CASSQGDRDSRGGYTF,TGCGCCAGCAGCCAGGGGGACAGGGATTCTCGGGGCGGCTACACCTTC
TRBV12-3/TRBV12-4,TRBJ2-1,TRBD1,many,CASSPSRTGAVNEQFF,TGTGCCAGCAGTCCCTCTAGGACAGGGGCGGTCAATGAGCAGTTCTTC
TRBV27,TRBJ2-2,-,-,CASTSGTRPTGELFF,TGTGCCAGCACCAGCGGAACAAGGCCCACCGGGGAGCTGTTTTTT
TRBV3-1,TRBJ2-2,-,-,CASSQDTGELFF,TGTGCCAGCAGTCAGGACACCGGGGAGCTGTTTTTT
TRBV5-4,TRBJ2-3,-,few,CASSPPADTDTQYF,TGTGCCAGCAGCCCTCCTGCAGACACAGATACGCAGTATTTT
TRBV12-3/TRBV12-4,TRBJ2-1,-,few,CASKRLPNEQFF,TGTGCCAGCAAGAGGCTACCCAATGAGCAGTTCTTC
TRBV6-2/TRBV6-3,TRBJ1-5,TRBD1,-,CASRVRTGLYNQPQHF,TGTGCCAGCAGAGTCCGGACAGGGCTTTACAATCAGCCCCAGCATTTT
TRBV28,TRBJ2-7,-,-,CASSLGVRESDEQYF,TGTGCCAGCAGTTTAGGGGTCCGGGAGTCCGACGAGCAGTACTTC
TRBV20-1,TRBJ2-1,TRBD2,-,CSAVSGRSIYNEQFF,TGCAGTGCTGTTAGCGGGAGGAGCATATACAATGAGCAGTTCTTC
TRBV7-6,TRBJ2-1,TRBD1,-,CASSRAGTADYNEQFF,TGTGCCAGCAGCCGAGCCGGGACAGCAGATTACAATGAGCAGTTCTTC
TRBV7-2,TRBJ2-3,-,few,CASSLGVGGGRGTQYF,TGTGCCAGCAGCTTAGGGGTGGGCGGGGGCCGGGGCACGCAGTATTTT
TRBV2,TRBJ1-1,-,-,CASTLQDTEAFF,TGTGCCAGTACTTTACAGGACACTGAAGCTTTCTTT
TRBV6-5,TRBJ2-7,-,few,CASSYFLGNEQYF,TGTGCCAGCAGTTACTTCTTGGGAAACGAGCAGTACTTC
TRBV28,TRBJ2-1,TRBD2,-,CASSFWRGGLNEQFF,TGTGCCAGCAGTTTCTGGCGGGGGGGCTTAAATGAGCAGTTCTTC
TRBV7-3,TRBJ2-2,TRBD1,-,CASSQGTANTGELFF,TGTGCCAGCAGCCAGGGGACAGCGAACACCGGGGAGCTGTTTTTT
TRBV5-4,TRBJ1-1,-,few,CASSLGTETEAFF,TGTGCCAGCAGCTTGGGGACAGAGACTGAAGCTTTCTTT
TRBV19,TRBJ2-1,TRBD2,-,CASSMGLAGAVVNEQFF,TGTGCCAGTAGTATGGGTCTAGCGGGAGCCGTTGTCAATGAGCAGTTCTTC
TRBV15,TRBJ2-2,-,once,CATSRAATANTGELFF,TGTGCCACCTCCCGGGCGGCGACTGCGAACACCGGGGAGCTGTTTTTT
TRBV20-1,TRBJ2-3,TRBD2,-,CSASGGTQYF,TGCAGTGCGTCGGGAGGTACGCAGTATTTT
TRBV18,TRBJ2-5,-,once,CASSLGLNAETQYF,TGTGCCAGCTCACTGGGCCTCAACGCAGAGACCCAGTACTTC
TRBV14,TRBJ2-3,-,-,CASSLIRGDTQYF,TGTGCCAGCAGCCTTATAAGGGGAGATACGCAGTATTTT
TRBV6-5,TRBJ1-1,-,few,CASSYDRTETEAFF,TGTGCCAGCAGTTACGACCGAACGGAGACTGAAGCTTTCTTT
TRBV7-9,TRBJ2-4,-,few,CASSATGGPAKNIQYF,TGTGCCAGCAGCGCAACCGGGGGACCAGCCAAAAACATTCAGTACTTC
TRBV11-2,TRBJ1-3,TRBD1,-,CASSPTGVSGNTIYF,TGTGCCAGCAGCCCTACAGGGGTGTCTGGAAACACCATATATTTT
TRBV11-2,TRBJ2-1,-,few,CASRPDSSSYNEQFF,TGTGCCAGCAGGCCTGACAGCAGCTCCTACAATGAGCAGTTCTTC
TRBV6-1,TRBJ2-1,TRBD2,few,CASILAGVLGEQFF,TGTGCCAGCATCTTAGCGGGGGTACTCGGAGAGCAGTTCTTC
TRBV12-3/TRBV12-4,TRBJ1-1,-,-,CASSSGQKPWGFF,TGTGCCAGCAGTTCCGGACAGAAACCATGGGGTTTCTTT
TRBV12-3/TRBV12-4,TRBJ2-3,TRBD2,-,CASSFRPPTSGSADTQYF,TGTGCCAGCAGTTTTAGGCCTCCGACTAGCGGGTCCGCAGATACGCAGTATTTT
TRBV7-2,TRBJ2-1,-,many,CASSLATGAGQHEQFF,TGTGCCAGCAGCTTAGCAACGGGTGCGGGCCAGCATGAGCAGTTCTTC
TRBV6-1,TRBJ2-7,-,-,CASRRLGEHYYEQYF,TGTGCCAGCAGACGCCTAGGTGAGCACTACTACGAGCAGTACTTC
TRBV2,TRBJ2-1,-,-,CASIPQEGLYNEQFF,TGTGCCAGCATTCCTCAAGAGGGACTTTACAATGAGCAGTTCTTC
TRBV4-1,TRBJ2-5,-,few,CASSQGPAGTVEETQYF,TGCGCCAGCAGCCAGGGACCGGCAGGGACGGTGGAAGAGACCCAGTACTTC
TRBV15,TRBJ2-3,-,-,CATSRPQAASTDTQYF,TGTGCCACCAGCAGGCCCCAAGCTGCTAGCACAGATACGCAGTATTTT
TRBV11-2,TRBJ1-1,-,many,CASSSLRGSNTEAFF,TGTGCCAGCAGCTCCCTTCGGGGTAGTAACACTGAAGCTTTCTTT
TRBV7-6,TRBJ2-7,-,-,CASSGGPSEVKTYEQYF,TGTGCCAGCAGCGGCGGTCCCTCAGAAGTAAAAACCTACGAGCAGTACTTC
TRBV7-2,TRBJ2-2,-,few,CASSPQSTGELFF,TGTGCCAGCAGCCCGCAGTCTACCGGGGAGCTGTTTTTT
TRBV10-3,TRBJ2-5,TRBD1,-,CAITQDRAGETQYF,TGTGCCATCACTCAGGACAGGGCGGGGGAGACCCAGTACTTC
TRBV28,TRBJ2-3,-,few,CASSLWQLRTDTQYF,TGTGCCAGCAGTTTATGGCAACTACGCACAGATACGCAGTATTTT
TRBV28,TRBJ1-5,-,once,CASSSPRPENTYQPQHF,TGTGCCAGCAGTTCCCCACGCCCTGAGAATACCTATCAGCCCCAGCATTTT